Listed below are T cell receptor beta chains from one sample, sequenced in a study of T cell changes during pregnancy in multiple sclerosis. Generated by immunoSEQ multiplex PCR, the TCRdb table keeps only in-frame clones and is missing some. Seen here are over 45,000 clones, more than 85% observed once, and the top ten hold about 2.9%. The sequencing used peripheral blood, collected in the third trimester of pregnancy. The receptors here all came from a female donor in good health, enrolled as a control in a pregnancy study. Each CDR3 is given with its conserved first and last residue. A D gene is named only where the DNA matches it firmly. The listing skips clone size in some rows; elsewhere it reads once, few, many or a size class.

v_call: TRBV6-5
clone_size: -
j_call: TRBJ1-2
d_call: -
cdr3_nt: TGTGCCAGCAGCCCGGGGAGGGGCCGTGGCTACACCTTC
cdr3_aa: CASSPGRGRGYTF

v_call: TRBV27
clone_size: -
j_call: TRBJ1-1
d_call: -
cdr3_nt: TGTGCCAGCAGTGGCTACAGGGCAGGAGGCACTGAAGCTTTCTTT
cdr3_aa: CASSGYRAGGTEAFF

v_call: TRBV30
clone_size: few
j_call: TRBJ1-1
d_call: TRBD1
cdr3_nt: TGTGCCTGGAGTGTGGATGGACAGGGGGAGGCTTTCTTT
cdr3_aa: CAWSVDGQGEAFF

v_call: TRBV2
clone_size: -
j_call: TRBJ2-6
d_call: -
cdr3_nt: TGTGCCAGCACCGGGACTTCCTCTGGGGCCAACGTCCTGACTTTC
cdr3_aa: CASTGTSSGANVLTF

v_call: TRBV11-3
clone_size: -
j_call: TRBJ2-4
d_call: TRBD2
cdr3_nt: TGTGCCAGCAGCCCCCGTCTAGCGGGAGAAGGCATTCAGTACTTC
cdr3_aa: CASSPRLAGEGIQYF

v_call: TRBV7-2
clone_size: -
j_call: TRBJ1-2
d_call: -
cdr3_nt: TGTGCCAGCAGCTTAAGAGACAGCTTAAACTATGGCTACACCTTC
cdr3_aa: CASSLRDSLNYGYTF

v_call: TRBV19
clone_size: -
j_call: TRBJ2-7
d_call: TRBD2
cdr3_nt: TGTGCCAGTAGTCTCTCCCCGGGACTAGCGGGAGGTTCCGAGCAGTACTTC
cdr3_aa: CASSLSPGLAGGSEQYF

v_call: TRBV18
clone_size: -
j_call: TRBJ1-1
d_call: -
cdr3_nt: TGTGCCAGCTCCGCTGACACTTCGGTTCACACTGAAGCTTTCTTT
cdr3_aa: CASSADTSVHTEAFF

v_call: TRBV5-1
clone_size: -
j_call: TRBJ2-4
d_call: TRBD2
cdr3_nt: TGCGCCAGCAGCTTGAAGTGGGAGGGCCGGAACATTCAGTACTTC
cdr3_aa: CASSLKWEGRNIQYF

v_call: TRBV7-3
clone_size: -
j_call: TRBJ2-3
d_call: -
cdr3_nt: TGTGCCAGCAGCTTTGCAGCGGCAAGCAGCCCAGATACGCAGTATTTT
cdr3_aa: CASSFAAASSPDTQYF

v_call: TRBV30
clone_size: -
j_call: TRBJ1-1
d_call: -
cdr3_nt: TGTGCCTGGGGGTGGGGAGGGGGCACTGAAGCTTTCTTT
cdr3_aa: CAWGWGGGTEAFF

v_call: TRBV2
clone_size: -
j_call: TRBJ2-1
d_call: TRBD1
cdr3_nt: TGTGCCAGCACGGGGCCCGGACAGGTCCACAATGAGCAGTTCTTC
cdr3_aa: CASTGPGQVHNEQFF

v_call: TRBV27
clone_size: -
j_call: TRBJ1-2
d_call: TRBD1
cdr3_nt: TGTGCCAGCAGAAACTCGGACAGGGCTTCTGCAACCTTC
cdr3_aa: CASRNSDRASATF

v_call: TRBV6-5
clone_size: -
j_call: TRBJ2-7
d_call: TRBD2
cdr3_nt: TGTGCCAGCAGTCCGCTGGCGGGAGGAGAACACGAGCAGTACTTC
cdr3_aa: CASSPLAGGEHEQYF

v_call: TRBV27
clone_size: -
j_call: TRBJ2-5
d_call: -
cdr3_nt: TGTGCCAGCAGGCCCTTAATTGGGAGGAAAGAGACCCAGTACTTC
cdr3_aa: CASRPLIGRKETQYF

v_call: TRBV4-3
clone_size: -
j_call: TRBJ2-1
d_call: -
cdr3_nt: TGCGCCAGCAGCCAAGATCTGGCCGTGCAGGGGTTCATCAATGAGCAGTTCTTC
cdr3_aa: CASSQDLAVQGFINEQFF

v_call: TRBV6-5
clone_size: -
j_call: TRBJ1-2
d_call: TRBD1
cdr3_nt: TGTGCCAGCAGCTACGACCGGGACAGTCAAAACTATGGCTACACCTTC
cdr3_aa: CASSYDRDSQNYGYTF

v_call: TRBV10-3
clone_size: -
j_call: TRBJ1-2
d_call: TRBD1
cdr3_nt: TGTGCCATCAGAGGACAGGGCGGGAACTATGGCTACACCTTC
cdr3_aa: CAIRGQGGNYGYTF

v_call: TRBV15
clone_size: -
j_call: TRBJ1-1
d_call: -
cdr3_nt: TGTGCCACCAGCAGAGATGTGGGGGGACAAGCTTTCTTT
cdr3_aa: CATSRDVGGQAFF

v_call: TRBV18
clone_size: -
j_call: TRBJ2-2
d_call: -
cdr3_nt: TGTGCCAGCTCACCTCCGGGACACCAAGGAACGAACACCGGGGAGCTGTTTTTT
cdr3_aa: CASSPPGHQGTNTGELFF

v_call: TRBV27
clone_size: -
j_call: TRBJ1-2
d_call: -
cdr3_nt: TGTGCCAGCAGTTTATCGTGGGCTTCTGGCTACACCTTC
cdr3_aa: CASSLSWASGYTF

v_call: TRBV5-5
clone_size: -
j_call: TRBJ1-1
d_call: -
cdr3_nt: TGTGCCAGCAGCCGCGCACTGAACACTGAAGCTTTCTTT
cdr3_aa: CASSRALNTEAFF

v_call: TRBV6-5
clone_size: -
j_call: TRBJ1-5
d_call: -
cdr3_nt: TGTGCCAGCAGTTACTCGAGGCCGAAAGATCAGCCCCAGCATTTT
cdr3_aa: CASSYSRPKDQPQHF

v_call: TRBV4-1
clone_size: -
j_call: TRBJ2-2
d_call: -
cdr3_nt: TGCGCCAGCAGCCTATTACAGGGAGGGACCGGGGAGCTGTTTTTT
cdr3_aa: CASSLLQGGTGELFF

v_call: TRBV4-1
clone_size: -
j_call: TRBJ2-3
d_call: TRBD2
cdr3_nt: TGCGCCAGCAGCCCCCCGGGCGGGAGAGATACGCAGTATTTT
cdr3_aa: CASSPPGGRDTQYF

v_call: TRBV10-3
clone_size: -
j_call: TRBJ1-2
d_call: TRBD1
cdr3_nt: TGTGCCATCCGATTCGACAGGGGGTCCGATGGCTACACCTTC
cdr3_aa: CAIRFDRGSDGYTF

v_call: TRBV7-9
clone_size: -
j_call: TRBJ1-2
d_call: -
cdr3_nt: TGTGCCAGCAGATACACAGGGACAACCCGGAGCTATGGCTACACCTTC
cdr3_aa: CASRYTGTTRSYGYTF

v_call: TRBV29-1
clone_size: -
j_call: TRBJ2-3
d_call: TRBD2
cdr3_nt: TGCAGCGTTGCAAATAGCGGGAGTGGGGGAGATACGCAGTATTTT
cdr3_aa: CSVANSGSGGDTQYF

v_call: TRBV7-2
clone_size: once
j_call: TRBJ2-3
d_call: TRBD2
cdr3_nt: TGTGCCAGCAGCTTAGGGCAACTAGCGGGCACAGATACGCAGTATTTT
cdr3_aa: CASSLGQLAGTDTQYF

v_call: TRBV5-1
clone_size: -
j_call: TRBJ2-3
d_call: -
cdr3_nt: TGCGCCAGCAGCACGACTAGTCTCACAGATACGCAGTATTTT
cdr3_aa: CASSTTSLTDTQYF

v_call: TRBV21-1
clone_size: -
j_call: TRBJ1-5
d_call: -
cdr3_nt: TGTGCCAGCAGCAAAGGCCCGGGACAGGGGAACAATCAGCCCCAGCATTTT
cdr3_aa: CASSKGPGQGNNQPQHF

v_call: TRBV14
clone_size: few
j_call: TRBJ1-2
d_call: -
cdr3_nt: TGTGCCAGCAGCCAAGGACAGCTGGTCTATGGCTACACCTTC
cdr3_aa: CASSQGQLVYGYTF

v_call: TRBV29-1
clone_size: -
j_call: TRBJ1-1
d_call: -
cdr3_nt: TGCAGCGTTACACAGATGAACACTGAAGCTTTCTTT
cdr3_aa: CSVTQMNTEAFF

v_call: TRBV5-1
clone_size: -
j_call: TRBJ2-3
d_call: TRBD2
cdr3_nt: TGCGCCAGCAGCTTGGCCACTAGCGGTCGGAGGGATACGCAGTATTTT
cdr3_aa: CASSLATSGRRDTQYF

v_call: TRBV19
clone_size: -
j_call: TRBJ2-4
d_call: -
cdr3_nt: TGTGCCACTGGAGGGACTCAACCCATTCAGTACTTC
cdr3_aa: CATGGTQPIQYF

v_call: TRBV7-3
clone_size: -
j_call: TRBJ1-5
d_call: -
cdr3_nt: TGTGCCAGCAGCTTAAAGGAGAGGTGCACCAATCAGCCCCAGCATTTT
cdr3_aa: CASSLKERCTNQPQHF

v_call: TRBV5-3
clone_size: -
j_call: TRBJ2-5
d_call: TRBD2
cdr3_nt: TGTGCCAGAAGCTGGACTAGCGGAGGGGTTCAAGAGACCCAGTACTTC
cdr3_aa: CARSWTSGGVQETQYF

v_call: TRBV25-1
clone_size: -
j_call: TRBJ1-2
d_call: -
cdr3_nt: TGTGCCAGCAGTGAATCGGCCAGGAACTATGGCTACACCTTC
cdr3_aa: CASSESARNYGYTF

v_call: TRBV27
clone_size: -
j_call: TRBJ2-1
d_call: TRBD2
cdr3_nt: TGTGCCAGCAGTTTATCGATTTCACTAGCGGGAGCATACAATGAGCAGTTCTTC
cdr3_aa: CASSLSISLAGAYNEQFF

v_call: TRBV11-2
clone_size: -
j_call: TRBJ2-7
d_call: -
cdr3_nt: TGTGCCAGCAGCTTGTTATTACCACAGGGTAGATCCTACGAGCAGTACTTC
cdr3_aa: CASSLLLPQGRSYEQYF

v_call: TRBV7-2
clone_size: -
j_call: TRBJ2-1
d_call: -
cdr3_nt: TGTGCCAGCAGCTTCGGGGCCTACAATGAGCAGTTCTTC
cdr3_aa: CASSFGAYNEQFF

v_call: TRBV7-2
clone_size: -
j_call: TRBJ1-2
d_call: -
cdr3_nt: TGTGCCAGCAGCTTAGCCCTCGGTAGTAACTATGGCTACACCTTC
cdr3_aa: CASSLALGSNYGYTF

v_call: TRBV19
clone_size: -
j_call: TRBJ1-4
d_call: TRBD1
cdr3_nt: TGTGCCAGTAGTTCTGATAGACCACAGGGGAGAAGGGAAAAACTGTTTTTT
cdr3_aa: CASSSDRPQGRREKLFF

v_call: TRBV7-9
clone_size: -
j_call: TRBJ2-1
d_call: TRBD2
cdr3_nt: TGTGCCAGCAGCCGAGCGGGAGAGGGCGATGAGCAGTTCTTC
cdr3_aa: CASSRAGEGDEQFF

v_call: TRBV6-1
clone_size: -
j_call: TRBJ2-7
d_call: -
cdr3_nt: TGTGCCAGCGAGGTTGGCGGTTACTCCTACGAGCAGTACTTC
cdr3_aa: CASEVGGYSYEQYF

v_call: TRBV4-3
clone_size: -
j_call: TRBJ2-5
d_call: TRBD2
cdr3_nt: TGCGCCAGCAGCCAGACTAGCGGGAGAGGGGAGACCCAGTACTTC
cdr3_aa: CASSQTSGRGETQYF

v_call: TRBV14
clone_size: -
j_call: TRBJ2-3
d_call: TRBD2
cdr3_nt: TGTGCCAGCAGCCTTTTAGCGGGGGGCACTACTGGTACGCAGTATTTT
cdr3_aa: CASSLLAGGTTGTQYF

v_call: TRBV5-6
clone_size: -
j_call: TRBJ2-5
d_call: -
cdr3_nt: TGTGCCAGCAGCCATTTAATTTACAGGGAAGGGACCCAGTACTTC
cdr3_aa: CASSHLIYREGTQYF

v_call: TRBV5-1
clone_size: -
j_call: TRBJ1-3
d_call: -
cdr3_nt: TGCGCCAGCAGCCAGGGAACGGGTGGAAACACCATATATTTT
cdr3_aa: CASSQGTGGNTIYF

v_call: TRBV28
clone_size: -
j_call: TRBJ2-3
d_call: TRBD1
cdr3_nt: TGTGCCAGCAAAGGGACAGCAGCCACAGATACGCAGTATTTT
cdr3_aa: CASKGTAATDTQYF

v_call: TRBV7-2
clone_size: -
j_call: TRBJ2-3
d_call: -
cdr3_nt: TGTGCCAGCAGCTTGGCGGCCGTAAGCACAGATACGCAGTATTTT
cdr3_aa: CASSLAAVSTDTQYF

v_call: TRBV10-3
clone_size: -
j_call: TRBJ1-1
d_call: TRBD1
cdr3_nt: TGTGCCATCAGTGAGCAGGGGGGCGGGTATGAAGCTTTCTTT
cdr3_aa: CAISEQGGGYEAFF

v_call: TRBV19
clone_size: -
j_call: TRBJ1-1
d_call: -
cdr3_nt: TGTGCCAGTACCATGTCGTGGGGCGCGAACACTGAAGCTTTCTTT
cdr3_aa: CASTMSWGANTEAFF

v_call: TRBV19
clone_size: -
j_call: TRBJ2-5
d_call: -
cdr3_nt: TGTGCCAGTAGTATAACGATCCAGGAGGGAGAGACCCAGTACTTC
cdr3_aa: CASSITIQEGETQYF

v_call: TRBV27
clone_size: once
j_call: TRBJ1-2
d_call: -
cdr3_nt: TGTGCCAGCTCCTGGGGAGGGAAGAATGGCTACACCTTC
cdr3_aa: CASSWGGKNGYTF

v_call: TRBV5-4
clone_size: -
j_call: TRBJ2-1
d_call: TRBD2
cdr3_nt: TGTGCCAGCAGCCTGGACCAAGCGGGAGGGCGGGAGCAGTTCTTC
cdr3_aa: CASSLDQAGGREQFF

v_call: TRBV5-4
clone_size: -
j_call: TRBJ2-7
d_call: TRBD2
cdr3_nt: TGTGCCAGCAGCTTGGAACTAGCGGGACTCAACGAGCAGTACTTC
cdr3_aa: CASSLELAGLNEQYF

v_call: TRBV6-1
clone_size: -
j_call: TRBJ2-1
d_call: -
cdr3_nt: TGTGCCAGCAGTGAGCAGGGTAGCGGCAATGAGCAGTTCTTC
cdr3_aa: CASSEQGSGNEQFF

v_call: TRBV19
clone_size: -
j_call: TRBJ2-7
d_call: TRBD2
cdr3_nt: TGTGCCAGTAGTATAGTAGCGGGACGCGAGCAGTACTTC
cdr3_aa: CASSIVAGREQYF